This entry describes one TCR beta chain. Its antigen is unknown. No base quality information exists; no much larger clone differs at one position. The data stem from a study of T cell changes during pregnancy in multiple sclerosis (dated by TCRdb to about 2019). Study-wide context: The study examined how the T cell repertoire changed over the course of pregnancy in women with multiple sclerosis.

The library was produced with the immunoSEQ multiplex PCR assay. What TCRdb holds here is the immuneACCESS table cut down to in-frame rearrangements. Part of the clones is not present; checked against another copy, under half of the missing clones reflect an unresolved V gene, and the others are unexplained. The sample contains roughly 59,000 clones, about 93% of them found a single time. The top ten hold about 0.33% of the sample. The sequenced sample was CD4+ T cells from peripheral blood mononuclear cells, obtained before pregnancy. This sequence was found in a female donor with multiple sclerosis, enrolled in a pregnancy study.

The DNA reads TGTGCCAGCTCGGGAGCCAACTCCTACGAGCAGTACTTC. The encoded protein is CASSGANSYEQYF. The rearranged chain carries TRBV7-6 and TRBJ2-7; the D gene is perhaps TRBD2, on 6 matching bases. Counted from cysteine to phenylalanine, this CDR3 has 13 amino acids. Solely the CDR3 DNA is kept, with 39 bases framed from the first base. The germline V gene yields SGHVS for CDR1 and FNYEAQ for CDR2. V sheds 8 bases and J sheds 0 bases, leaving 11 bases between their ends.